The clone carrying this TCR beta chain was counted a few times. Its antigen is undetermined. The data were taken from a study of T cell responses to AZD1222 COVID-19 vaccine. Overall study: Pooling of second doses given at about 4 or about 12 weeks was done.

Some clones are missing from TCRdb's copy, which holds only in-frame ones; the method was immunoSEQ multiplex PCR. The table lists more than 150,000 clones, 75% to 90% of them singletons. Study results and limitations: An increase in Spike-specific TCR breadth and depth was observed after two AZD1222 doses. Repertoire sampling was restricted to post-peak T cell response timepoints.

Germline-derived CDR1 and CDR2 are SNHLY and FYNNEI. J was trimmed by 1 base and V by 6 bases; bases with no gene match: 5. The CDR3 is made up of 15 amino acids. This rearrangement joins TRBV2 to TRBJ1-3; 8 bases align to TRBD1. This receptor was obtained from an adult in good health. The sample was peripheral blood, taken on day 0 of AZD1222 vaccination. CDR3 in DNA: TGTGCCAGCAGGACAGGGGAAGGGTCTGGAAACACCATATATTTT. This sequence encodes CASRTGEGSGNTIYF.